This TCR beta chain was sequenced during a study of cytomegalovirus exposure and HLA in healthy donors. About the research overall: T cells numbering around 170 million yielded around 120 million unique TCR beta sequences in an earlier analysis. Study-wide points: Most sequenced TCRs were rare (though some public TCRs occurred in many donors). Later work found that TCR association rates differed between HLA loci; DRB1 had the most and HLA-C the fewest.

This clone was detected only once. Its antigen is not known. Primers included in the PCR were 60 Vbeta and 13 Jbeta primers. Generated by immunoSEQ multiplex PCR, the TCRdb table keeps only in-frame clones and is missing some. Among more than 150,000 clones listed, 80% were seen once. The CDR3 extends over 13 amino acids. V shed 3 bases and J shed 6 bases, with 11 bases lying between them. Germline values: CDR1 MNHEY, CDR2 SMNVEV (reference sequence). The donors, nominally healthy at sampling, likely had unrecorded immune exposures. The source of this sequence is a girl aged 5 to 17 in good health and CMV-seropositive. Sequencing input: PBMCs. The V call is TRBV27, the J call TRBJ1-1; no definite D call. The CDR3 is CASSLRSGSEAFF. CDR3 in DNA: TGTGCCAGCAGTTTGAGGTCGGGGTCTGAAGCTTTCTTT.